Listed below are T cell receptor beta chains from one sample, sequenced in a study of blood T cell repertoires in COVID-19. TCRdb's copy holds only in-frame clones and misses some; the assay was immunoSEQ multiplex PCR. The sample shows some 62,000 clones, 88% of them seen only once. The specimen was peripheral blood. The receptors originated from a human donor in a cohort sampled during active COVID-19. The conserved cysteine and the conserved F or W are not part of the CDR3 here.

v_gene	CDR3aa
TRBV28	ASKSSGNTIY
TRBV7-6	ASSLAMGPQTQY
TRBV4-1	ASSQDLGRDKNIQY
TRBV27	ASGLRGSPLH
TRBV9	ASSVDRGIHNEQF
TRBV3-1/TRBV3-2	ASSHIGTSGGETQY
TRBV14	ASSRQTVDTEAF
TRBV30	AWTGTALNYGYT
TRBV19	ASSLPGGPYNEQF
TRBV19	ASSPDRGPQH
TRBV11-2	ASSRRAGGGSYNSPLH
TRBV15	ATSRGRGGLVGELF
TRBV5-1	ASSPGQGAGLDTEAF
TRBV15	ATSSFGLEAKNIQY
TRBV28	ASTYLPGQANSPLH
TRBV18	ASSPGPTGGELF
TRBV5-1	ASSLASEQF
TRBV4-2	ASSRRLAWDNSYEQY
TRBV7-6	ASSTGLAGGPQETQY
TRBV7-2	ASSLDRGASYEQY
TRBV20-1	SASYGNTIY
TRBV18	ASSQPGGGNGETQY
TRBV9	ASSVGGAREKLF
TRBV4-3	ASSQDRGTGLNYGYT
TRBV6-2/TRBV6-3	ASSDPGSTNYGYT
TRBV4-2	ASSQDRGGKATNEKLF
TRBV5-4	ASSWGPGKEQF
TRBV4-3	ASSVRGGPYEQY
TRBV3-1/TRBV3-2	ASSQLQSQETQY
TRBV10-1	ASKLAENTGELF
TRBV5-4	ASSGLAGGEQY
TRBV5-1	ASSQGQGVYEQY
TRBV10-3	AISGGGAGTEAF
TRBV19	ASRDSGRANEQF
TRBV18	ASSPTGGGQETQY
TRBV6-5	ASLEGANYNEQF
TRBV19	ASSMGNLAGGPGETQY
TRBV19	ASSTGGRDGRGWTQY
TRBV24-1	ATSDSETAGFQPQH
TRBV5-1	ASSTWTGGYEQY
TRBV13	ASTSYQGPEAF
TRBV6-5	ASSYYLSSVGTQY
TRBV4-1	ASSQPLRQGRNEQF
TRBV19	ASSIGAGAETQY
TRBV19	ASSGLAGVYTQY
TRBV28	ASSLGRGLTDTQY
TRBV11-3	ASSLGGGEVNEQF
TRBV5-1	ASSLIGALLDSKD
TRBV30	AWSKGTNQPQH
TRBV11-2	ASSPSAQGQGASEQY
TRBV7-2	ASSHPGKYEQY
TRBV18	ASSPGSTNEKLF
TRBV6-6	ASSDPGEVGSYEQY
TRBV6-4	ASETGRGYEQY